This TCR beta chain was identified during a study of CD8+CD57+ T cells in acquired aplastic anemia. Overall study context: The sorted CD4+ and CD8+ cells yielded an average around 3.2 ug of DNA.

For CDR3 and TCR beta VDJ profiling, genomic DNA was the template used. One entry per CDR3 protein, called by TCRdb with MiXCR from the reads. The sample carries around 200,000 distinct CDR3 sequences, over 40% recorded once. All patients picked for sequencing had shown, by flow cytometry, an expansion of CD8+CD57+ cells. The diagnosis in all patients was severe acquired aplastic anemia. Study-level findings and limits: Patients had twenty-nine CD8+ CDR3 sequences in common with controls (the shared set).

Germline trimming cut 5 bases from V and 6 bases from J; bases unmatched to any gene: 12. Germline values: CDR1 MNHNS, CDR2 SASEGT. The length of the CDR3 is 15 residues. Concerning this clonotype: What it recognizes is unknown.

The gene calls are TRBV6-1 and TRBJ1-1, with TRBD1 matching over 7 bases. This TCR came from a human donor with aplastic anemia. Sequenced material: sorted CD4+, CD8+, or CD8+CD57+ T cells (not recorded which) from PBMCs. This CDR3 reads CASSYSGRGTAEAFF. The CDR3 DNA reads as TGTGCCAGCAGTTACTCGGGCAGGGGGACTGCTGAAGCTTTCTTT.